The sequence of this TCR beta chain was determined in a study of T cell responses to AZD1222 COVID-19 vaccine. Generated by immunoSEQ multiplex PCR, the TCRdb table keeps only in-frame clones and is missing some. This sample has 150,000 to 200,000 clones, with approximately 90% found just once. Trimming removed 4 bases from V and 2 bases from J; junction bases left unmatched: 4. This CDR3 is 15 amino acids long. Germline assignment: CDR1 ENHRY and CDR2 SYGVKD. The source is an adult in good health. This specimen was peripheral blood, taken on day 0 of AZD1222 vaccination. The chain uses TRBV10-3 and TRBJ2-7; TRBD1 agrees at 11 bases. Here the CDR3 DNA reads TGTGCCATCAGTGGGGGACAGGGGGATCCCTACGAGCAGTACTTC. It is translated as CAISGGQGDPYEQYF.